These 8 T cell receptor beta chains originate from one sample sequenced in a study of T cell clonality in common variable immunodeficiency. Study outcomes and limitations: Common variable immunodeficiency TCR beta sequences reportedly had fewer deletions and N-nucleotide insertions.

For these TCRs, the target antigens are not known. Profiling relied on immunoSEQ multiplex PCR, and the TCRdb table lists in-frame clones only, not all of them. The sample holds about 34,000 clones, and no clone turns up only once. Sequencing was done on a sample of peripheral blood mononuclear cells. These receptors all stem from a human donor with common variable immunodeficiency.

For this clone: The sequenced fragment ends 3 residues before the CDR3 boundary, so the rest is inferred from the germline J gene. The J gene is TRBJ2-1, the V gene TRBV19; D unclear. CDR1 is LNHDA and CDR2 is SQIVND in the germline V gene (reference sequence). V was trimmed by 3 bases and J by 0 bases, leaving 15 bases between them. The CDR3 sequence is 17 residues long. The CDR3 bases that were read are TGTGCCAGTAGTATTCCCGGTTTAAAGAGCTCCTACAATGAG. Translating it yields CASSIPGLKSSYNE. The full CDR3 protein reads CASSIPGLKSSYNEQFF.

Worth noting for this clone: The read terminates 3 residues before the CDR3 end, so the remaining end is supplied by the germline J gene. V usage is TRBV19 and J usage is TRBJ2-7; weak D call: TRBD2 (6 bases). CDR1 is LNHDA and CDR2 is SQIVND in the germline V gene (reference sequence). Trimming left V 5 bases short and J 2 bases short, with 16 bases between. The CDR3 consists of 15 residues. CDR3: CASSLSPRGTYEQYF. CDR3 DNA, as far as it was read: TGTGCCAGTAGTCTGTCCCCCCGCGGGACCTACGAG.

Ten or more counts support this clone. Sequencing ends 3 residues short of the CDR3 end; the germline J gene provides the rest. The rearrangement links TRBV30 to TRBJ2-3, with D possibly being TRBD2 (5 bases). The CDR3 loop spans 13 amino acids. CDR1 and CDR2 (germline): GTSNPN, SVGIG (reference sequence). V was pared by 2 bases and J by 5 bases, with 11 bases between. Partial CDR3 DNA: TGTGCCTGGAGTCGGACTTGGAGAGATACG. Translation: CAWSRTWRDT. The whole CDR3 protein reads CAWSRTWRDTQYF.

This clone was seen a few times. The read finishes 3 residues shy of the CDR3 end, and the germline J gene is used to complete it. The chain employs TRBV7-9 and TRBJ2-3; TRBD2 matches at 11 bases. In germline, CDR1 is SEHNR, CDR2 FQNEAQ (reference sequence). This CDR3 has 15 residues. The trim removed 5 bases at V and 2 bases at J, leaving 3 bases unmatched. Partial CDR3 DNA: TGTGCCAGCAGCCTACTAGCGGGAGACACAGATACG. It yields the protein CASSLLAGDTDT. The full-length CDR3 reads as CASSLLAGDTDTQYF.

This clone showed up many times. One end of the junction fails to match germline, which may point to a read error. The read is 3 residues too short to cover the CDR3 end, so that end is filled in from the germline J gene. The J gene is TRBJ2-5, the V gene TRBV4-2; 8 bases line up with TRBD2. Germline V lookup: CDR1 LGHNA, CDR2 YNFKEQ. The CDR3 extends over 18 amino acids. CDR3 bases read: TGCGCCAGCAGCCAGACTCTAACCTGGGCGGGGGGTGGGGAGACC. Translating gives CASSQTLTWAGGGET. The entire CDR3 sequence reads CASSQTLTWAGGGETQYF.

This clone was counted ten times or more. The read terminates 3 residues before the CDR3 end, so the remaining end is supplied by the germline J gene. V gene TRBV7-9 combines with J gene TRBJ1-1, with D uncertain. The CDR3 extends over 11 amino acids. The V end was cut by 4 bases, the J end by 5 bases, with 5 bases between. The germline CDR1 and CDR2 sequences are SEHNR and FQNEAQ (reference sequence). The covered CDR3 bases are TGTGCCAGCAGCTCCCAGACTGAA. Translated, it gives CASSSQTE. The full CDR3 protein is CASSSQTEAFF.

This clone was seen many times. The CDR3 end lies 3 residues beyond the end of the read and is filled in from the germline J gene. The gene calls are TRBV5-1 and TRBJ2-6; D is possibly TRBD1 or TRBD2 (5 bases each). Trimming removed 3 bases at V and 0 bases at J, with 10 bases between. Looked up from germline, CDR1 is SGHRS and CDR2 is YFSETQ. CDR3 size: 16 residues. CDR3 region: CASSSAGSSGANVLTF. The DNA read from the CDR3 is TGCGCCAGCAGCTCAGCAGGGAGCTCTGGGGCCAACGTC.

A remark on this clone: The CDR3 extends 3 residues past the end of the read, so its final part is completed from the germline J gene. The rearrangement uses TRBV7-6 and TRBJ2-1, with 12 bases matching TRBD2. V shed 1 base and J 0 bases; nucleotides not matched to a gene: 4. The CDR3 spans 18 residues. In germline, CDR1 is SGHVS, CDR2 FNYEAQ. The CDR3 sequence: CASSLVPSGRASYNEQFF. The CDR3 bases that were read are TGTGCCAGCAGCTTAGTCCCTAGCGGGAGGGCCTCCTACAATGAG.